The 21 T cell receptor beta chains below all came from one sample that was sequenced in a study of blood T cell repertoires in COVID-19. TCRdb keeps only in-frame clones here, not all; method: immunoSEQ multiplex PCR. Counted here are around 130,000 clones, roughly 87% occurring once; the ten biggest clones make up roughly 18%. Sequenced: PBMCs or T cells enriched from blood (not recorded which). These TCRs come from a man aged 25-45 years who had recovered from COVID-19.

This rearrangement joins TRBV19 to TRBJ1-2; weak D call: TRBD1 (6 bases). The V gene's germline CDR1 is LNHDA and CDR2 SQIVND (reference sequence). V was trimmed by 6 bases and J by 4 bases, leaving 15 bases between them. The length of the CDR3 is 14 residues. CDR3 sequence: CASRSYREGYGYTF. DNA for the CDR3: TGTGCCAGTAGATCGTACAGGGAGGGCTATGGCTACACCTTC.

The genes are TRBV19 and TRBJ1-1; D perhaps matches TRBD1 (5 bases). Germline V gene lookup returns CDR1 LNHDA and CDR2 SQIVND (reference sequence). This CDR3 spans 14 amino acids. V dropped 7 bases and J dropped 3 bases, with 15 bases sitting between them. The CDR3 region has the DNA TGTGCCAGTAAATCTCTTAGGGGCTACACTGAAGCTTTCTTT. Its protein product is CASKSLRGYTEAFF.

The table lists this clone with a count of one. This chain uses TRBV18 with TRBJ1-4, with 10 bases identical to TRBD1. The germline gives CDR1 KGHSH, CDR2 LQKENI. This CDR3 comprises 13 residues. The V gene end was trimmed by 2 bases and the J gene end by 10 bases; junction bases not matched to a gene: 1. CDR3 sequence reads: CASSPGDRGKLFF. The CDR3 nucleotides are TGTGCCAGCTCACCAGGGGACAGGGGAAAACTGTTTTTT. Variable domain in full (rest from reference TRBV18 and TRBJ1-4): NAGVMQNPRHLVRRRGQEARLRCSPMKGHSHVYWYRQLPEEGLKFMVYLQKENIIDESGMPKERFSAEFPKEGPSILRIQQVVRGDSAAYFCASSPGDRGKLFFGSGTQLSVL.

The rearrangement links TRBV30 to TRBJ2-5; possibly TRBD2 for D (5 bases). Germline values: CDR1 GTSNPN, CDR2 SVGIG (reference sequence). The CDR3 loop spans 11 amino acids. The V end was cut by 3 bases, the J end by 7 bases, with 9 bases between. This CDR3 reads CAWRFAGTQYF. CDR3 bases: TGTGCCTGGAGGTTCGCGGGGACCCAGTACTTC. The full variable domain, its missing parts supplied by reference TRBV30 and TRBJ2-5, is SQTIHQWPATLVQPVGSPLSLECTVEGTSNPNLYWYRQAAGRGLQLLFYSVGIGQISSEVPQNLSASRPQDRQFILSSKKLLLSDSGFYLCAWRFAGTQYFGPGTRLLVL.

The chain employs TRBV5-1 and TRBJ2-5; D might be TRBD1 (5 bases). Germline-derived CDR1 and CDR2 are SGHRS and YFSETQ. Trimming took off 4 bases at V and 4 bases at J, with 11 bases between the two ends. The CDR3 covers 13 residues. The CDR3 coding sequence is TGCGCCAGCAGCACGGACATCCGAGAGACCCAGTACTTC. It translates to CASSTDIRETQYF.

The chain carries TRBV20-1 and TRBJ2-1, with D possibly matching TRBD2 (5 bases). Trimming took 3 bases from V and 4 from J, leaving 10 bases between them. The CDR3 runs 13 residues. Germline lookup yields CDR1 DFQATT and CDR2 SNEGSKA (reference sequence). The CDR3 DNA reads TGCAGTGCTAGTCGCAGCGGATACAATGAGCAGTTCTTC. It yields the protein CSASRSGYNEQFF.

The rearrangement uses TRBV19 and TRBJ1-1, with D maybe TRBD1 (5 bases). The CDR3 consists of 15 residues. Between the trimmed V and J ends, which lost 1 base and 1 base, there was a span of 10 bases. Germline loops: CDR1 LNHDA, CDR2 SQIVND (reference sequence). The DNA of the CDR3 is TGTGCCAGTAGTATAGGGGGGACTTGGAACACTGAAGCTTTCTTT. It yields the protein CASSIGGTWNTEAFF.

The rearrangement uses TRBV11-2 and TRBJ2-7, with D hard to call. Germline CDR1 is SGHAT and CDR2 is FQNNGV. The CDR3 sequence is 15 residues long. The ends were cut back, 3 bases at V and 3 bases at J, with 15 bases in the middle. The DNA for the CDR3 is TGTGCCAGCAGCTTGGCGCAGGCCCCACACTACGAGCAGTACGTC. Its protein product is CASSLAQAPHYEQYV.

The V gene is TRBV21-1, the J gene TRBJ1-4; the table assigns TRBD1, which was not confirmed against the DNA. TRBV21-1 is termed a pseudogene. This CDR3 region has 15 residues. CDR3 nucleotide sequence: TGTGCCACCCTAGTTAGGGACAGGGAAATGGGAAAACTGTTTTTT. As protein: CATLVRDREMGKLFF.

The chain combines TRBV2 with TRBJ1-5; D may be TRBD1 (5 bases). This CDR3 has 16 residues. Deletions cut 7 bases from V and 1 base from J, with 17 bases between. CDR1 is SNHLY and CDR2 is FYNNEI in the germline V gene. The CDR3 DNA follows: TGTGCCAGCACCCGGGGGGAGGGGTTAAGCAATCAGCCCCAGCATTTT. Its translation is CASTRGEGLSNQPQHF.

The chain recombines TRBV4-1 with TRBJ1-2, with D possibly being TRBD1 (5 bases). Germline CDR1 is MGHRA and CDR2 is YSYEKL. The CDR3 is 16 amino acids. The V end was cut by 0 bases, the J end by 5 bases, with 16 bases between. The CDR3 bases are TGCGCCAGCAGCCAAGATGGGGGGGACCTAGGTTATGGCTACACCTTC. It specifies CASSQDGGDLGYGYTF.

The V call is TRBV19, the J call TRBJ1-3, with no clear D. Trimming left V 4 bases short and J 0 bases short, with 10 bases between. The CDR3 consists of 15 residues. CDR1 and CDR2 from the germline V gene are LNHDA and SQIVND (reference sequence). The CDR3 is CASSSSQSSGNTIYF. The CDR3 DNA is TGTGCCAGTAGTAGTTCACAGAGCTCTGGAAACACCATATATTTT.

This clone showed up just once. The chain links TRBV7-9 to TRBJ2-3, with D tentatively TRBD2 (5 bases). The germline V and J ends were trimmed by 1 base and 3 bases, with 14 bases remaining between them. The CDR3 spans 16 residues. Per germline, CDR1 SEHNR and CDR2 FQNEAQ (reference sequence). The CDR3 spells CASSLDGFPGTDTQYF. The CDR3 coding sequence is TGTGCCAGCAGCTTAGATGGGTTTCCGGGAACAGATACGCAGTATTTT.

The rearrangement links TRBV19 to TRBJ1-1; TRBD1 matches 7 bases. Germline trimming cut 7 bases from V and 1 base from J; bases unmatched to any gene: 6. Germline assignment: CDR1 LNHDA and CDR2 SQIVND (reference sequence). This CDR3 is built from 14 residues. This chain's CDR3 is CASMVGQANTEAFF. CDR3 sequence (DNA): TGTGCCAGTATGGTTGGACAGGCGAACACTGAAGCTTTCTTT.

The chain carries TRBV19 and TRBJ1-5; TRBD1 aligns across 11 bases. The CDR3 is made up of 15 amino acids. J gave up 5 bases and V 4 bases, and 4 bases lay outside the gene matches. Germline V gene data show CDR1 as LNHDA and CDR2 as SQIVND (reference sequence). CDR3: CASSRTGGFDQPQHF. The CDR3 coding sequence is TGTGCCAGTAGTAGGACAGGGGGCTTTGATCAGCCCCAGCATTTT.

J is TRBJ1-3 and V is TRBV2, with D unresolved. This CDR3 comprises 17 residues. Germline V gene data show CDR1 as SNHLY and CDR2 as FYNNEI. V gave up 1 base and J gave up 0 bases, with 13 bases separating them. The DNA for the CDR3 is TGTGCCAGCAGTGAAGACGGGCGGGTCAGCTCTGGAAACACCATATATTTT. Translated, it gives CASSEDGRVSSGNTIYF.

This clone was detected ten times or more. The rearrangement links TRBV2 to TRBJ1-2; 9 bases are shared with TRBD1. This CDR3 spans 17 amino acids. With V trimmed by 4 bases and J by 8 bases, 17 bases remained unmatched. Germline V gives CDR1 SNHLY, CDR2 FYNNEI. In nucleotides, the CDR3 is TGTGCCAGCAGTGGAACGGGGACAGGGTATGAGAGTGGGGGCTACACCTTC. It yields the protein CASSGTGTGYESGGYTF.

The chain combines TRBV29-1 with TRBJ1-3; maybe TRBD1 (5 bases). The CDR3 has 13 residues. CDR1 and CDR2 from the germline V gene are SQVTM and ANQGSEA. Trimming took off 7 bases at V and 3 bases at J, with 13 bases between the two ends. CDR3 in amino acids: CSGAPDSGNTIYF. The DNA for the CDR3 is TGCAGCGGGGCACCTGACAGTGGAAACACCATATATTTT.

V is TRBV19 and J is TRBJ2-1; 10 bases agree with TRBD2. The CDR3 is 16 residues long. CDR1 is LNHDA and CDR2 is SQIVND in the germline V gene (reference sequence). V was clipped by 2 bases and J by 7 bases; unmatched bases: 8. The CDR3 bases are TGTGCCAGTAGTATAAGCCTAGCGGGAGTCCTTAATGAGCAGTTCTTC. It specifies CASSISLAGVLNEQFF.

This sequence joins TRBV4-1 and TRBJ1-1; no firm D call. This CDR3 region has 13 residues. Germline CDR1 reads MGHRA; CDR2 reads YSYEKL. Trimming removed 0 bases at V and 3 bases at J, with 5 bases between. CDR3: CASSQEAHTEAFF. The CDR3 DNA reads TGCGCCAGCAGCCAAGAGGCCCACACTGAAGCTTTCTTT.

The chain uses TRBV6-1 and TRBJ2-5; TRBD1 aligns across 7 bases. This CDR3 is built from 16 residues. The germline CDR1 and CDR2 sequences are MNHNS and SASEGT. Germline trimming cut 2 bases from V and 0 bases from J; bases unmatched to any gene: 6. The CDR3 loop is CASSETLQGYQETQYF. CDR3 DNA sequence: TGTGCCAGCAGTGAAACGTTACAGGGGTACCAAGAGACCCAGTACTTC.